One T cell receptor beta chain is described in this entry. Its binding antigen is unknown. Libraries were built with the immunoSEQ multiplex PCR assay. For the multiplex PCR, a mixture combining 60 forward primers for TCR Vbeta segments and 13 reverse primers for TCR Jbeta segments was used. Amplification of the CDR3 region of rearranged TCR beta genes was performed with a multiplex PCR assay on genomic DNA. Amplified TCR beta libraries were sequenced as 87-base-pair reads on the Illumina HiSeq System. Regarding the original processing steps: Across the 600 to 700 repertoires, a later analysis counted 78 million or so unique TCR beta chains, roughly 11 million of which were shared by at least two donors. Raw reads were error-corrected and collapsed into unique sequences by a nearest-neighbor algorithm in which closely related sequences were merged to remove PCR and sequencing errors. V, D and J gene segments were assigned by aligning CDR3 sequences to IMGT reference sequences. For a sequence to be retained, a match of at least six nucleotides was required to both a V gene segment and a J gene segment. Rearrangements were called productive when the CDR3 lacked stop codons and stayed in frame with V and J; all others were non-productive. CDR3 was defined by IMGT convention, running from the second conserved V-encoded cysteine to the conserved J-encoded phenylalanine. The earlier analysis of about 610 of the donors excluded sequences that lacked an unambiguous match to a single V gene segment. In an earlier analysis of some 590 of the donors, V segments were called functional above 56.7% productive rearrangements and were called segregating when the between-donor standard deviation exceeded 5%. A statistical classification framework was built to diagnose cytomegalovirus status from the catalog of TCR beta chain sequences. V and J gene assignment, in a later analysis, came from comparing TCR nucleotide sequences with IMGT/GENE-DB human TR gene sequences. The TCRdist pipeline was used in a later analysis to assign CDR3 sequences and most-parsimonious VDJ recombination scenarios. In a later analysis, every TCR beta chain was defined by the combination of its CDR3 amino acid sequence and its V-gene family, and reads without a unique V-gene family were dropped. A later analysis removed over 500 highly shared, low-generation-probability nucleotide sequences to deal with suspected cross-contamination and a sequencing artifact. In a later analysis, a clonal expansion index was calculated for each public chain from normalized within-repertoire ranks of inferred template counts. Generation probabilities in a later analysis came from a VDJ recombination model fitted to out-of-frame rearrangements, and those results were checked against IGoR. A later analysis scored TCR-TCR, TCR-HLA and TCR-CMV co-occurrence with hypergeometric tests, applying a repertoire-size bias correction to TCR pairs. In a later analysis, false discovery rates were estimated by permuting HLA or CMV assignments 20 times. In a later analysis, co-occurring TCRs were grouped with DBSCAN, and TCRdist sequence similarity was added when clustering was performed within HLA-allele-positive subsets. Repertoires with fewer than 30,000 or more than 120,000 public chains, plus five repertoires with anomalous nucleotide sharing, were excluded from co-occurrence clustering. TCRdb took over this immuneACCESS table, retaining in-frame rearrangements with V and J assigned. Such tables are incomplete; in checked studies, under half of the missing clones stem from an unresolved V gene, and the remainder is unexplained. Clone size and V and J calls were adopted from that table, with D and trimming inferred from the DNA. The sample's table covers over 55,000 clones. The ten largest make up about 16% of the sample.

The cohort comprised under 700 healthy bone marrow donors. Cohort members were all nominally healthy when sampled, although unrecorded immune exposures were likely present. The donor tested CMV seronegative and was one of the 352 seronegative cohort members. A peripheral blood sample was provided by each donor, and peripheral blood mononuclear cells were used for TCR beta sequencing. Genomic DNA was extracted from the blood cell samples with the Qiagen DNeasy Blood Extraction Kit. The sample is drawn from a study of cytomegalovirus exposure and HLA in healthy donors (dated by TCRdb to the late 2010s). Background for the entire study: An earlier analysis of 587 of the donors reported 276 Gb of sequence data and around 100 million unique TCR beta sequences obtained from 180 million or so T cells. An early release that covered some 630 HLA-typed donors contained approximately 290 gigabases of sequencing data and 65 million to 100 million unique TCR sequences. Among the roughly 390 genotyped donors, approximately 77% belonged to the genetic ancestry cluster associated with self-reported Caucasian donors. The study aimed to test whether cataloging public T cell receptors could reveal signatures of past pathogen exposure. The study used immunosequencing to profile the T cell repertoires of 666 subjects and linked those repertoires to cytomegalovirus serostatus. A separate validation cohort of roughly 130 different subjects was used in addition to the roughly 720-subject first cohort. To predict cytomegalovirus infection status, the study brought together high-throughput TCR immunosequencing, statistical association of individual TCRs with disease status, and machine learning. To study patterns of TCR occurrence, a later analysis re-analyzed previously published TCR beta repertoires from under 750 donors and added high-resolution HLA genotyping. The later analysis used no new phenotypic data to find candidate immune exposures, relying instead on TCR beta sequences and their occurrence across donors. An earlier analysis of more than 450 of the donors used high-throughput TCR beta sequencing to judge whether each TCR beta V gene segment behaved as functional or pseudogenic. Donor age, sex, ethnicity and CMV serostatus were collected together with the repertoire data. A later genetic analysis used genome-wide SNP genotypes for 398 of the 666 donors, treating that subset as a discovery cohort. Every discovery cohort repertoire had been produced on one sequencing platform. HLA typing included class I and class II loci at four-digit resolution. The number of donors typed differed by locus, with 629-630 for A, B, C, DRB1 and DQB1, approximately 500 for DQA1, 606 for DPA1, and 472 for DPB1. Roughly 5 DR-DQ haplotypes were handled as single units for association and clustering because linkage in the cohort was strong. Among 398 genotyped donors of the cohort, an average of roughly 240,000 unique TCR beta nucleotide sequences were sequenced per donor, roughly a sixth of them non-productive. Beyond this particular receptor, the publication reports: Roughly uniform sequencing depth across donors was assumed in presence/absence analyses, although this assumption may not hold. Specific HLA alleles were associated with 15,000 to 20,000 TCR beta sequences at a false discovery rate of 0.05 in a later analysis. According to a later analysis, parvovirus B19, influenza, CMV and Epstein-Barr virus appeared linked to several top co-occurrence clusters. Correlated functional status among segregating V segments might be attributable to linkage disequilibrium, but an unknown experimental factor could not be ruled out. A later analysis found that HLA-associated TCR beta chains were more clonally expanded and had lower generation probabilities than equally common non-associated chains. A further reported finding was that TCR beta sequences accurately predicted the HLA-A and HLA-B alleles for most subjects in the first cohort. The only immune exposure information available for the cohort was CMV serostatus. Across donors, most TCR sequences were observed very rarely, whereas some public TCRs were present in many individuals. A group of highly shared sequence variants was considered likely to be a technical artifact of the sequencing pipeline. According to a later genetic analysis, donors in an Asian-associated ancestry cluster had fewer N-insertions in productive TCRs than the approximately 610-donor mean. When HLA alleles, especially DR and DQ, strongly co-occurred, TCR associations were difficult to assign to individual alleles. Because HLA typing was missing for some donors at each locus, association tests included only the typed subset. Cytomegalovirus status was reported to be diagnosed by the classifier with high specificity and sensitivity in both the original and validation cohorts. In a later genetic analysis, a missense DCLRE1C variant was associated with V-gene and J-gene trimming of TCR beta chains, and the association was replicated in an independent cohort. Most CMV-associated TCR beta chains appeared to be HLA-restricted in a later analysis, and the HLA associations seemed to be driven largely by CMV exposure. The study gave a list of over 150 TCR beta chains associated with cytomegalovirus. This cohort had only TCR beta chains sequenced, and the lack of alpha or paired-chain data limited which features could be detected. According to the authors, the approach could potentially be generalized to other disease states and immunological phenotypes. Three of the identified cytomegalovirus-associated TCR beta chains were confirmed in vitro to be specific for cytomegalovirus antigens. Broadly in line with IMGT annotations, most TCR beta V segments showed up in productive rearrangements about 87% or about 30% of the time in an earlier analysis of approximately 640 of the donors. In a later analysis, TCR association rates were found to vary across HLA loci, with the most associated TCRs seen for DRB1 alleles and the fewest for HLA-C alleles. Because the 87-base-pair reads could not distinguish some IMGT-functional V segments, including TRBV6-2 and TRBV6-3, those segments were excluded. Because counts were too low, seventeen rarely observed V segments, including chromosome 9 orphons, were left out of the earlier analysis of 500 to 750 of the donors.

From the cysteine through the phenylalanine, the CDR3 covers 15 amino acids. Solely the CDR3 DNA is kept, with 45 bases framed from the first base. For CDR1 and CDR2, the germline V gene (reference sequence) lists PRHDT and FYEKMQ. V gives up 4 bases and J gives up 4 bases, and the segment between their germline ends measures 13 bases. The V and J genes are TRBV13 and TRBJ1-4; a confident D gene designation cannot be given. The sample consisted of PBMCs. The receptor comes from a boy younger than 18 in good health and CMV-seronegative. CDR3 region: CASSSQLSLNEKLFF. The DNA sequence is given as TGTGCCAGCAGCTCGCAACTTTCGCTTAATGAAAAACTGTTTTTT.